This TCR beta chain derives from a study of tumor-infiltrating lymphocytes in primary liver carcinoma. Study-wide background: These were node-negative, non-metastatic T1-T3 tumors of roughly 4.2 to 11 cm. Regarding the study as a whole: Tumor-adjacent and tumor-blood pairs showed less overlap than tumor region pairs. The proportion of top clones found throughout all five tumor regions was only about 8-25%.

Co-extraction of RNA and DNA was performed on about 19-33 mg of unsorted bulk tissue. Histology found more than 75% viable tumor cells per sample. The template, roughly 510 ng total RNA, yielded TCR beta cDNA made with a constant-region primer. Libraries covering TCR beta were generated through three nested multiplex PCR rounds (using a slightly modified ARM-PCR). Use of TRBV1-TRBV30 forward primers with a C-beta reverse primer characterized the first two PCR rounds, which lasted 10 cycles each. TCRdb independently ran MiXCR on the multiplex PCR reads; one entry per CDR3 protein. The sample has about 210,000 distinct CDR3 sequences, over 80% seen once. This CDR3 contains 14 residues. Germline V lookup: CDR1 SGHNT, CDR2 YYREEE (reference sequence). In the case of this clonotype: Its target is unknown. A read error may account for a junction end that differs from germline.

Material for sequencing was tumor tissue from primary liver carcinoma. The genes are TRBV5-4 and TRBJ2-7; possible D gene TRBD2, 6 bases. This TCR was sampled from a man in his forties with primary liver carcinoma and hepatitis B virus infection. In DNA, the CDR3 is TGTGCTAGCAGCTTGCGGGACTTTACCTACGAGCAGTACTTC. Its protein is CASSLRDFTYEQYF.